These 20 T cell receptor beta chains came from one sample sequenced in a study of shared clonotypes between healthy human individuals. Clones were read by immunoSEQ multiplex PCR, and TCRdb kept only the in-frame ones, dropping some. The sample records about 2 million clones, about 95% being singletons. The sample consisted of naive CD4+ T cells sorted from blood. Sample subset: CD45RA+ positively selected. These receptors were taken from a man younger than 30 in good health.

With regard to this clone: Within the sample, other DNA sequences also encode this same CDR3. V usage is TRBV5-6 and J usage is TRBJ1-1; D uncertain. Germline-derived CDR1 and CDR2 are SGHDT and YYEEEE. V dropped 0 bases and J dropped 1 base, with 7 bases sitting between them. This CDR3 contains 14 residues. CDR3: CASSLGHPNTEAFF. CDR3 coding DNA: TGTGCCAGCAGCTTGGGACACCCGAACACTGAAGCTTTCTTT.

The J gene is TRBJ1-1, the V gene TRBV7-2, with no clear D. Per the germline V gene, CDR1 is SGHTA and CDR2 is FQGNSA. CDR3 length equals 15 residues. V was clipped by 2 bases and J by 2 bases, with 12 bases between them. CDR3 amino acids: CASSLRRTGNTEAFF. Written as DNA, the CDR3 is TGTGCCAGCAGCTTACGTAGGACGGGCAACACTGAAGCTTTCTTT. The whole variable domain, filled in from reference TRBV7-2 and TRBJ1-1, reads GAGVSQSPSNKVTEKGKDVELRCDPISGHTALYWYRQSLGQGLEFLIYFQGNSAPDKSGLPSDRFSAERTGGSVSTLTIQRTQQEDSAVYLCASSLRRTGNTEAFFGQGTRLTVV.

The chain employs TRBV7-9 and TRBJ2-3, with 9 bases fitting TRBD2. The CDR3 contains 17 residues. CDR1 and CDR2 (germline): SEHNR, FQNEAQ (reference sequence). V shed 0 bases and J 4 bases; nucleotides not matched to a gene: 8. Written as DNA, the CDR3 is TGTGCCAGCAGCTTAGCGCGTAGTAGCGGGAGTCCAGATACGCAGTATTTT. It translates to CASSLARSSGSPDTQYF.

The genes are TRBV30 and TRBJ1-3; D is perhaps TRBD1 (5 bases). V lost 0 bases and J lost 2, with 17 bases in between. CDR1 is GTSNPN, CDR2 SVGIG, per germline (reference sequence). The CDR3 has 17 amino acids. CDR3 coding DNA: TGTGCCTGGAGTGTAACGCGAATTGGGGGGGCTGGAAACACCATATATTTT. Protein: CAWSVTRIGGAGNTIYF.

This clone came up once. The chain combines TRBV18 with TRBJ1-4; no firm D call. Between the trimmed V and J ends, which lost 4 bases and 8 bases, there was a span of 8 bases. Germline V gene lookup returns CDR1 KGHSH and CDR2 LQKENI. The CDR3 loop spans 12 amino acids. The CDR3 sequence: CASSRASEKLFF. The CDR3 DNA reads TGTGCCAGCTCACGGGCCTCCGAAAAACTGTTTTTT.

This chain links TRBV5-8 with TRBJ1-5; no definite D call. Deletions cut 0 bases from V and 4 bases from J, with 11 bases between. Germline CDR1 is SGHTS and CDR2 is YDEGEE. The CDR3 loop spans 15 amino acids. The CDR3: CASSLALKENQPQHF. CDR3 nucleotide sequence: TGTGCCAGCAGCTTGGCCTTAAAAGAAAATCAGCCCCAGCATTTT.

This chain uses TRBV30 with TRBJ1-6; 9 nucleotides match TRBD1. Germline CDR1 and CDR2: GTSNPN and SVGIG (reference sequence). This CDR3 is built from 15 residues. The V and J ends lost 1 base and 6 bases, in that order; junction bases with no gene match: 4. CDR3 DNA: TGTGCCTGGAGTGACCGACAGGGGGGTAATTCACCCCTCCACTTT. Protein: CAWSDRQGGNSPLHF.

The V call is TRBV19, the J call TRBJ2-7, with 7 bases matching TRBD1. This CDR3 comprises 15 residues. Germline CDR1 is LNHDA and CDR2 is SQIVND (reference sequence). The J segment lost 0 bases and the V segment lost 5 bases, leaving 7 bases of the junction unmatched. The CDR3 DNA is TGTGCCAGTAGTGTCCAGACAGGGAACTCCTACGAGCAGTACTTC. This sequence encodes CASSVQTGNSYEQYF.

This chain uses TRBV7-6 with TRBJ2-3; 7 nucleotides align to TRBD1. V lost 0 bases and J lost 1; bases outside the gene matches: 7. CDR3 length: 17 residues. The germline V gene has CDR1 SGHVS and CDR2 FNYEAQ. The CDR3 sequence is CASSLAGQALRTDTQYF. The CDR3, as DNA: TGTGCCAGCAGCTTAGCCGGACAGGCACTTCGCACAGATACGCAGTATTTT.

In DNA form, the CDR3 reads TGTGCCAGCAGTTACCTTATGACCGGCATGAACACTGAAGCTTTCTTT. Translated: CASSYLMTGMNTEAFF. The rearrangement joins TRBV6-6 to TRBJ1-1, with D hard to call. Trimming left V 2 bases short and J 0 bases short, with 13 bases between. Germline CDR1 is MNHNY and CDR2 is SVGAGI (reference sequence). The CDR3 is made up of 16 amino acids.

This clone was counted a few times. The chain couples TRBV29-1 to TRBJ2-3; TRBD1 matches 8 bases. V shed 7 bases and J 2 bases; nucleotides not matched to a gene: 5. The CDR3 runs 13 residues. Germline V lookup: CDR1 SQVTM, CDR2 ANQGSEA. The CDR3: CSARTGTTDTQYF. In DNA form, the CDR3 reads TGCAGCGCGCGGACAGGGACCACAGATACGCAGTATTTT.

The V and J genes are TRBV19 and TRBJ2-3, with 7 bases lining up with TRBD2. The CDR3 runs to 13 residues. Germline V gene sequence: CDR1 LNHDA, CDR2 SQIVND (reference sequence). With 4 bases clipped from V and 5 bases from J, the junction kept 3 bases outside the gene matches. CDR3 protein: CASSKREGDTQYF. The CDR3 coding sequence is TGTGCCAGTAGTAAAAGGGAGGGAGATACGCAGTATTTT.

The chain is built from TRBV5-1 and TRBJ1-2; TRBD1 matches 7 bases. The CDR3 length is 15 residues. V dropped 2 bases and J dropped 10; count of bases not matched to a gene: 14. Per germline, CDR1 SGHRS and CDR2 YFSETQ. The CDR3 DNA follows: TGCGCCAGCAGCTTCTCGGGACAGACACAAGGGGCCTACACCTTC. Encoded protein: CASSFSGQTQGAYTF. The full variable domain, completed using reference TRBV5-1 and TRBJ1-2, is KAGVTQTPRYLIKTRGQQVTLSCSPISGHRSVSWYQQTPGQGLQFLFEYFSETQRNKGNFPGRFSGRQFSNSRSEMNVSTLELGDSALYLCASSFSGQTQGAYTFGSGTRLTVV.

As to this clone: Within the sample, other DNA sequences also encode this same CDR3. The CDR3 nucleotides read TGTGCCAGCAGCGTAGCGGGTTCAAATGAAAAACTGTTTTTT. Its translation is CASSVAGSNEKLFF. The chain joins TRBV9 to TRBJ1-4; D gene unclear. This CDR3 has 14 amino acids. Germline CDR1 reads SGDLS; CDR2 reads YYNGEE. Trimming cost V 0 bases and J 5 bases, with 8 bases left between them.

J is TRBJ2-1 and V is TRBV2; tentatively, D is TRBD2 (5 bases). The CDR3 loop spans 14 amino acids. The V gene's germline CDR1 is SNHLY and CDR2 FYNNEI. Trimming took off 8 bases at V and 0 bases at J, with 11 bases between the two ends. CDR3 bases: TGTGCCAGCGGAAGCGGAAGCTCCTACAATGAGCAGTTCTTC. Encoded protein: CASGSGSSYNEQFF.

This clone was counted once. DNA for the CDR3: TGTGCCAGCAGGGACGGCATGAACACTGAAGCTTTCTTT. This codes for CASRDGMNTEAFF. The chain recombines TRBV28 with TRBJ1-1; no clear D. V shed 6 bases and J shed 0 bases, with 8 bases lying between them. This CDR3 is built from 13 residues. Germline CDR1 MDHEN, CDR2 SYDVKM.

The V gene is TRBV30, the J gene TRBJ2-7, with 11 bases fitting TRBD2. Germline CDR1 is GTSNPN and CDR2 is SVGIG (reference sequence). Trimming cost V 6 bases and J 3 bases; bases outside gene matches: 13. CDR3 length: 16 residues. The CDR3 sequence is CACPKGTSGGFYEQYF. CDR3 in DNA: TGTGCCTGCCCCAAGGGGACTAGCGGCGGGTTCTACGAGCAGTACTTC.

This chain uses TRBV29-1 with TRBJ1-2; TRBD1 might be the D (5 bases). V lost 6 bases to trimming and J lost 5 bases, with 25 bases between them. There are 16 residues in the CDR3. Germline CDR1 SQVTM, CDR2 ANQGSEA. The CDR3 loop is CSVETQGERASYGYTF. CDR3 coding DNA: TGCAGCGTAGAAACCCAAGGGGAGAGGGCGTCGTATGGCTACACCTTC.

The chain links TRBV18 to TRBJ2-7; perhaps TRBD1 as D (5 bases). The CDR3 is 14 amino acids. Trimming shortened V by 3 bases and J by 0 bases, and 9 bases separated the two germline ends. Germline V gives CDR1 KGHSH, CDR2 LQKENI. CDR3 sequence: CASSPKQVSYEQYF. The CDR3 bases are TGTGCCAGCTCACCTAAACAGGTCTCCTACGAGCAGTACTTC.

The V call is TRBV7-2, the J call TRBJ2-2; D is undetermined. The CDR3 sequence is 17 residues long. CDR1 and CDR2 from the germline V gene are SGHTA and FQGNSA. Trimming removed 2 bases at V and 0 bases at J, with 13 bases between. CDR3 DNA sequence: TGTGCCAGCAGCTTATGGCGAGCGTTGACGAACACCGGGGAGCTGTTTTTT. It is translated as CASSLWRALTNTGELFF.